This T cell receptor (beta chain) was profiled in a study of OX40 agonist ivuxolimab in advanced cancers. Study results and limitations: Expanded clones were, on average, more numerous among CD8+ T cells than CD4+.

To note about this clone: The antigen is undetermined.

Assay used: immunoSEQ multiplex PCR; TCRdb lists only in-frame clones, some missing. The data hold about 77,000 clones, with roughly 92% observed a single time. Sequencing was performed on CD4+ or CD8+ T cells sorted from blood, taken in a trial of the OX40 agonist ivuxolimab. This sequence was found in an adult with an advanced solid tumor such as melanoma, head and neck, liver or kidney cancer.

CDR3 in amino acids: CASSSGRGGNQPQHF. CDR3 DNA: TGTGCCAGTAGTTCTGGGAGGGGAGGGAATCAGCCCCAGCATTTT. The chain employs TRBV19 and TRBJ1-5; TRBD1 might be the D (5 bases). This CDR3 region has 15 residues. The V and J ends lost 5 bases and 4 bases respectively, with 15 bases between them. The V gene's germline CDR1 is LNHDA and CDR2 SQIVND (reference sequence).